The rows below give T cell receptor beta chains drawn from one sample of a study of siplizumab effects on memory and regulatory T cells. Method: immunoSEQ multiplex PCR; TCRdb's copy keeps in-frame clones and lacks some. Of some 70,000 clones in the sample, 75% to 90% were seen once. Sequenced: Tregs sorted from blood. The receptors shown here come from a human donor in good health. CDR3s include the opening cysteine and the closing phenylalanine or tryptophan. A D gene is named only where the DNA matches it firmly. Size tells how often a clone was seen (once, few, many) or the class of an expanded clone, and some rows leave it out.

CDR3 length,D gene,clone size,V gene,J gene,CDR3 protein,CDR3 DNA
14,TRBD2,NA,TRBV30,TRBJ2-2,CAWSVGAGVGELFF,TGTGCCTGGAGTGTAGGGGCGGGAGTCGGGGAGCTGTTTTTT
14,TRBD1,NA,TRBV5-6,TRBJ2-7,CASSPRDSFYEQYF,TGTGCCAGCAGCCCCCGGGACAGCTTCTACGAGCAGTACTTC
11,NA,NA,TRBV11-2,TRBJ2-1,CASSLRAGLFF,TGTGCCAGCAGCTTACGGGCGGGACTGTTCTTC
12,NA,NA,TRBV29-1,TRBJ1-2,CSVGHGGYGYTF,TGCAGCGTCGGACACGGTGGCTATGGCTACACCTTC
17,NA,NA,TRBV28,TRBJ2-3,CASSILSDWASSYTQYF,TGTGCCAGCAGTATACTAAGCGACTGGGCCTCCTCGTATACGCAGTATTTT
12,NA,NA,TRBV7-3,TRBJ2-4,CASKGGEGIQYF,TGTGCCAGCAAGGGCGGGGAAGGCATTCAGTACTTC
13,NA,NA,TRBV6-5,TRBJ2-2,CASSFPYTGELFF,TGTGCCAGCAGTTTTCCCTACACCGGGGAGCTGTTTTTT
14,TRBD1,NA,TRBV19,TRBJ1-1,CAYGKDRGNTEAFF,TGTGCCTACGGAAAGGACAGGGGGAACACTGAAGCTTTCTTT
12,NA,NA,TRBV19,TRBJ2-3,CASSIPRDTQYF,TGTGCCAGTAGTATCCCCCGAGATACGCAGTATTTT
14,TRBD2,NA,TRBV18,TRBJ2-3,CASSPGLVSDTQYF,TGTGCCAGCTCACCCGGACTAGTTAGTGATACGCAGTATTTT
21,TRBD2,NA,TRBV4-1,TRBJ2-1,CASSLRAGTGLGLAGSNEQFF,TGCGCCAGCAGCCTCCGAGCAGGGACTGGTTTGGGACTAGCGGGATCCAATGAGCAGTTCTTC
15,NA,NA,TRBV15,TRBJ1-2,CATSRGKGDSYGYTF,TGTGCCACCAGCAGAGGGAAGGGAGACTCCTATGGCTACACCTTC
13,TRBD1,once,TRBV19,TRBJ2-1,CASSIWDRLEQFF,TGTGCCAGTAGTATATGGGACAGGCTTGAGCAGTTCTTC
13,NA,NA,TRBV30,TRBJ1-3,CACSRWGGNTIYF,TGTGCCTGTTCGAGGTGGGGTGGAAACACCATATATTTT
12,NA,NA,TRBV18,TRBJ2-7,CASSPGGDEQYF,TGTGCCAGCTCACCAGGGGGCGACGAGCAGTACTTC
14,NA,NA,TRBV7-2,TRBJ2-5,CASSLALAKETQYF,TGTGCCAGCAGCTTAGCCCTAGCGAAAGAGACCCAGTACTTC
15,NA,NA,TRBV9,TRBJ2-1,CASSVGPTGILEQFF,TGTGCCAGCAGCGTAGGTCCGACTGGAATCTTAGAGCAGTTCTTC
15,NA,NA,TRBV7-3,TRBJ2-2,CASSPQARVTGELFF,TGTGCCAGCAGCCCACAGGCTCGGGTTACCGGGGAGCTGTTTTTT
17,NA,NA,TRBV27,TRBJ2-5,CAGGRKGITKYQETQYF,TGTGCCGGGGGCCGGAAGGGGATCACTAAGTACCAAGAGACCCAGTACTTC
14,NA,NA,TRBV5-4,TRBJ1-2,CASSFPTRNYGYTF,TGTGCCAGCAGCTTCCCTACCCGGAACTATGGCTACACCTTC
15,NA,NA,TRBV6-1,TRBJ1-2,CASSPRTELNYGYTF,TGTGCCAGCAGTCCGAGGACCGAGCTAAACTATGGCTACACCTTC
20,NA,NA,TRBV10-2,TRBJ2-3,CASRIGTGATSGLSTDTQYF,TGCGCCAGCAGGATAGGGACAGGGGCGACTAGCGGGCTAAGCACAGATACGCAGTATTTT